This passage covers 2 T cell receptor beta chains from one sample sequenced in a study of blood T cells in healthy people across ages. Alongside a J-beta primer mix, a sample-barcoded 5' primer served in a second PCR lasting roughly 7 to 12 cycles. Via MiXCR, TCRdb re-called the 5' RACE reads, giving one row per CDR3 protein. This sample carries roughly 800,000 distinct CDR3 sequences, around 25% of them seen once, and the ten largest clones take around 3%. Separately, the same data were catalogued under a study of T cells of mothers and their children.

Sequencing used blood. Every receptor here comes from a boy aged 5-17 years in good health.

Only a few counts were recorded for this clonotype. This chain connects TRBV12-3 or TRBV12-4 to TRBJ2-5; 7 nucleotides align to TRBD2. Trimming removed 6 bases from V and 4 bases from J; junction bases left unmatched: 11. The CDR3 extends over 15 amino acids. This chain's CDR3 is CASSLGTIRRETQYF. CDR3 DNA sequence: TGTGCCAGCAGCCTTGGGACTATCCGACGAGAGACCCAGTACTTC.

The rearrangement joins TRBV4-2 to TRBJ1-4, with a tentative D call TRBD1 (5 bases). The germline V gene encodes CDR1 LGHNA and CDR2 YNFKEQ. Trimming removed 2 bases at V and 5 bases at J, with 9 bases between. The CDR3 has 14 amino acids. The CDR3 DNA follows: TGTGCCAGCAGCCAACTGACAGCGAATGAAAAACTGTTTTTT. Amino acids: CASSQLTANEKLFF.